This T cell receptor (beta chain) was documented in a study of T cells after yellow fever vaccination. Germline V lookup: CDR1 SGHKS, CDR2 YYEKEE (reference sequence). The CDR3 extends over 16 amino acids. V gave up 2 bases and J gave up 2 bases, with 13 bases separating them. Overall study results and limits: Booster sampling recovered most clones from primary vaccination (approximately 96% CD4, over 75% CD8). Within FACS-sorted repertoires, abundant clonotypes contaminating from the bulk population could be present. Overall, a small share of clonotypes was seen in both CD4 and CD8 compartments.

This clonotype was detected many times. Its target is not known. Each CDR3 protein gets one entry after TCRdb re-called the 5' RACE reads with MiXCR. The table has 250,000 to 400,000 distinct CDR3 sequences, approximately 4.3% seen once. The TCR originated in a man aged 18 to 35 who received the YFV17D yellow fever vaccine. This specimen was PBMCs, taken 15 days after the yellow fever booster vaccination. This rearrangement joins TRBV5-5 to TRBJ1-4; D gene ambiguous. CDR3 sequence reads: CASSFTKQSTNEKLFF. The DNA of the CDR3 is TGTGCCAGCAGCTTTACCAAGCAATCTACTAATGAAAAACTGTTTTTT.